A selection of T cell receptor beta chains follows, all from one sample in a study of T cells in Graves' hyperthyroidism and ophthalmopathy. Via MiXCR, TCRdb re-called the multiplex PCR reads, giving one row per CDR3 protein. There are about 500,000 distinct CDR3 sequences in the sample; roughly 15% occur only once, and 25% to 30% lies in the top ten. The sequencing input was blood. Receptor source: a woman in her twenties or thirties with Graves' ophthalmopathy. Each CDR3 is given with its conserved first and last residue. The order of the fields is J gene, D gene, clone size, V gene, CDR3 protein, CDR3 DNA. The D gene is left open where the match is weak. Clone size appears in some rows only: once, few, many, or a class for an expanded clone.

j_call: TRBJ2-4; d_call: .; clone_size: .; v_call: TRBV19; cdr3_aa: CASSTRVGDKAKNIQYF; cdr3_nt: TGTGCCAGTAGTACCCGCGTGGGGGATAAAGCCAAAAACATTCAGTACTTC
j_call: TRBJ2-3; d_call: TRBD1; clone_size: .; v_call: TRBV6-2/TRBV6-3; cdr3_aa: CASSYPTGTGFTDTQYF; cdr3_nt: TGTGCCAGCAGTTACCCTACCGGGACAGGGTTCACAGATACGCAGTATTTT
j_call: TRBJ2-7; d_call: TRBD1; clone_size: .; v_call: TRBV24-1; cdr3_aa: CATSDSGTGGIYEQYF; cdr3_nt: TGTGCCACCAGTGATTCCGGGACAGGAGGTATCTACGAGCAGTACTTC
j_call: TRBJ2-5; d_call: TRBD1; clone_size: many; v_call: TRBV12-3/TRBV12-4; cdr3_aa: CASTTGTASLQETQYF; cdr3_nt: TGTGCCAGCACAACCGGGACAGCTAGCCTCCAAGAGACCCAGTACTTC
j_call: TRBJ2-4; d_call: .; clone_size: .; v_call: TRBV11-3; cdr3_aa: CASSQDRQGPIQYF; cdr3_nt: TGTGCCAGCAGCCAAGATCGGCAGGGGCCCATTCAGTACTTC
j_call: TRBJ2-7; d_call: .; clone_size: .; v_call: TRBV11-2; cdr3_aa: CASSVVGEQYF; cdr3_nt: TGTGCCAGCAGCGTAGTGGGCGAGCAGTACTTC
j_call: TRBJ1-5; d_call: .; clone_size: many; v_call: TRBV28; cdr3_aa: CASRVNSNQPQHF; cdr3_nt: TGTGCCAGCAGGGTCAATAGCAATCAGCCCCAGCATTTT
j_call: TRBJ1-2; d_call: TRBD1; clone_size: many; v_call: TRBV18; cdr3_aa: CASRTGDSYGYTF; cdr3_nt: TGTGCCAGCCGGACAGGGGACTCCTATGGCTACACCTTC
j_call: TRBJ1-3; d_call: TRBD1; clone_size: .; v_call: TRBV12-3/TRBV12-4; cdr3_aa: CANSPGTASGNTIYF; cdr3_nt: TGTGCCAACAGTCCCGGGACAGCCTCTGGAAACACCATATATTTT
j_call: TRBJ2-5; d_call: .; clone_size: many; v_call: TRBV20-1; cdr3_aa: CSAMKGGPGETQYF; cdr3_nt: TGCAGTGCGATGAAGGGGGGCCCCGGAGAGACCCAGTACTTC
j_call: TRBJ2-1; d_call: TRBD2; clone_size: .; v_call: TRBV27; cdr3_aa: CASSPSGLDGEQFF; cdr3_nt: TGTGCCAGCAGTCCCTCGGGACTAGACGGTGAGCAGTTCTTC
j_call: TRBJ2-2; d_call: .; clone_size: .; v_call: TRBV6-4; cdr3_aa: CASSDLGDTGELFF; cdr3_nt: TGTGCCAGCAGTGATTTAGGGGACACCGGGGAGCTGTTTTTT
j_call: TRBJ2-2; d_call: TRBD2; clone_size: .; v_call: TRBV9; cdr3_aa: CASSPIGLGTSGTTGELFF; cdr3_nt: TGTGCCAGCAGCCCAATAGGACTTGGGACTAGCGGGACCACCGGGGAGCTGTTTTTT
j_call: TRBJ2-7; d_call: TRBD2; clone_size: many; v_call: TRBV9; cdr3_aa: CASSSGTSGYEQYF; cdr3_nt: TGTGCCAGCAGCTCAGGGACTAGCGGCTACGAGCAGTACTTC
j_call: TRBJ1-4; d_call: .; clone_size: few; v_call: TRBV9; cdr3_aa: CASSVEMDEKLFF; cdr3_nt: TGTGCCAGCAGCGTAGAGATGGATGAAAAACTGTTTTTT
j_call: TRBJ2-3; d_call: .; clone_size: many; v_call: TRBV2; cdr3_aa: CASSASRGTDTQYF; cdr3_nt: TGTGCCAGCAGCGCTAGTCGGGGCACAGATACGCAGTATTTT
j_call: TRBJ1-5; d_call: .; clone_size: .; v_call: TRBV27; cdr3_aa: CASSPSTGDNQPQHF; cdr3_nt: TGTGCCAGCAGTCCCTCGACAGGTGATAATCAGCCCCAGCATTTT
j_call: TRBJ2-7; d_call: TRBD2; clone_size: many; v_call: TRBV28; cdr3_aa: CASSSHRLDILAGGPINEQYF; cdr3_nt: TGTGCCAGCAGTTCGCATCGATTAGACATACTAGCGGGAGGGCCGATTAACGAGCAGTACTTC
j_call: TRBJ2-1; d_call: .; clone_size: .; v_call: TRBV25-1; cdr3_aa: CASSEYWGGEQFF; cdr3_nt: TGTGCCAGCAGTGAATATTGGGGAGGCGAGCAGTTCTTC
j_call: TRBJ2-7; d_call: .; clone_size: many; v_call: TRBV2; cdr3_aa: CASSDQGRVYEQYF; cdr3_nt: TGTGCCAGCAGTGATCAGGGCCGAGTCTACGAGCAGTACTTC
j_call: TRBJ2-3; d_call: TRBD2; clone_size: .; v_call: TRBV10-1; cdr3_aa: CASSDSLAGGDTQYF; cdr3_nt: TGCGCCAGCAGCGATTCACTAGCGGGAGGAGATACGCAGTATTTT
j_call: TRBJ1-1; d_call: .; clone_size: many; v_call: TRBV5-1; cdr3_aa: CASSFDGPNTEAFF; cdr3_nt: TGCGCCAGCAGCTTCGACGGCCCAAACACTGAAGCTTTCTTT
j_call: TRBJ1-1; d_call: .; clone_size: many; v_call: TRBV7-9; cdr3_aa: CASSQRRGINTEAFF; cdr3_nt: TGTGCCAGCAGCCAAAGGAGGGGGATAAACACTGAAGCTTTCTTT
j_call: TRBJ2-3; d_call: .; clone_size: many; v_call: TRBV19; cdr3_aa: CASTPHGRTSTDTQYF; cdr3_nt: TGTGCCAGTACCCCCCACGGAAGAACTAGCACAGATACGCAGTATTTT
j_call: TRBJ1-5; d_call: TRBD1; clone_size: .; v_call: TRBV5-8; cdr3_aa: CASSLPGQGFYSNQPQHF; cdr3_nt: TGTGCCAGCAGCTTGCCGGGACAGGGATTTTATAGCAATCAGCCCCAGCATTTT
j_call: TRBJ1-1; d_call: .; clone_size: few; v_call: TRBV14; cdr3_aa: CASSQARLPDTEAFF; cdr3_nt: TGTGCCAGCAGCCAAGCGCGACTCCCGGACACTGAAGCTTTCTTT
j_call: TRBJ2-3; d_call: TRBD2; clone_size: many; v_call: TRBV6-2/TRBV6-3; cdr3_aa: CASSYSRRESDTQYF; cdr3_nt: TGTGCCAGCAGTTACTCCCGGCGGGAGTCAGATACGCAGTATTTT
j_call: TRBJ1-1; d_call: .; clone_size: .; v_call: TRBV5-1; cdr3_aa: CASSPALIGDEAFF; cdr3_nt: TGCGCCAGCAGCCCCGCCTTGATAGGGGATGAAGCTTTCTTT
j_call: TRBJ2-1; d_call: .; clone_size: many; v_call: TRBV6-1; cdr3_aa: CASIGRLTYNEQFF; cdr3_nt: TGTGCCAGCATTGGCCGGCTTACCTACAATGAGCAGTTCTTC
j_call: TRBJ2-1; d_call: TRBD2; clone_size: .; v_call: TRBV12-3/TRBV12-4; cdr3_aa: CASSGLAGESHEQFF; cdr3_nt: TGTGCCAGCAGTGGACTAGCGGGAGAGTCGCATGAGCAGTTCTTC
j_call: TRBJ2-3; d_call: TRBD2; clone_size: .; v_call: TRBV7-8; cdr3_aa: CASSPTSGADTQYF; cdr3_nt: TGTGCCAGCAGTCCCACTAGCGGGGCAGATACGCAGTATTTT
j_call: TRBJ1-2; d_call: .; clone_size: many; v_call: TRBV28; cdr3_aa: CASSFRQTLYGYTF; cdr3_nt: TGTGCCAGCAGTTTCCGGCAGACCCTCTATGGCTACACCTTC
j_call: TRBJ2-2; d_call: TRBD2; clone_size: .; v_call: TRBV19; cdr3_aa: CASSILAGTGELFF; cdr3_nt: TGTGCCAGTAGTATACTAGCGGGGACCGGGGAGCTGTTTTTT
j_call: TRBJ2-7; d_call: TRBD2; clone_size: many; v_call: TRBV20-1; cdr3_aa: CSARAPWREGRYEQYF; cdr3_nt: TGCAGTGCTAGAGCTCCTTGGAGGGAGGGCCGTTACGAGCAGTACTTC
j_call: TRBJ2-7; d_call: .; clone_size: many; v_call: TRBV20-1; cdr3_aa: CSARDRRTGYEQYF; cdr3_nt: TGCAGTGCTAGAGACCGAAGGACGGGCTACGAGCAGTACTTC
j_call: TRBJ2-1; d_call: TRBD1; clone_size: many; v_call: TRBV12-3/TRBV12-4; cdr3_aa: CASSRRDRTVPNEQFF; cdr3_nt: TGTGCCAGCAGCCGCAGGGACAGGACGGTCCCCAATGAGCAGTTCTTC
j_call: TRBJ1-2; d_call: TRBD1; clone_size: .; v_call: TRBV7-2; cdr3_aa: CASSHPGQGAYTF; cdr3_nt: TGTGCCAGCAGTCATCCGGGACAGGGAGCGTACACCTTC
j_call: TRBJ2-7; d_call: .; clone_size: few; v_call: TRBV9; cdr3_aa: CASSGRGFNTVTYEQYF; cdr3_nt: TGTGCCAGCAGCGGTAGGGGTTTCAACACGGTCACCTACGAGCAGTACTTC
j_call: TRBJ1-2; d_call: .; clone_size: many; v_call: TRBV28; cdr3_aa: CASSFGAGLYGYTF; cdr3_nt: TGTGCCAGCAGTTTTGGGGCAGGCCTCTATGGCTACACCTTC
j_call: TRBJ2-1; d_call: TRBD2; clone_size: few; v_call: TRBV27; cdr3_aa: CASSFPAGGLNEQFF; cdr3_nt: TGTGCCAGCAGTTTCCCAGCGGGAGGGCTTAATGAGCAGTTCTTC
j_call: TRBJ2-4; d_call: TRBD1; clone_size: many; v_call: TRBV28; cdr3_aa: CASSTYFSTGGKVENIQYF; cdr3_nt: TGTGCCAGCAGTACCTACTTCTCGACAGGGGGCAAAGTCGAAAACATTCAGTACTTC
j_call: TRBJ2-1; d_call: .; clone_size: many; v_call: TRBV20-1; cdr3_aa: CSASGGLSISEQFF; cdr3_nt: TGCAGTGCTAGTGGGGGACTCTCCATCTCCGAGCAGTTCTTC
j_call: TRBJ2-5; d_call: .; clone_size: .; v_call: TRBV29-1; cdr3_aa: CSVGANSGTAGGTQYF; cdr3_nt: TGCAGCGTTGGGGCGAACTCCGGGACGGCTGGCGGGACCCAGTACTTC
j_call: TRBJ2-7; d_call: .; clone_size: many; v_call: TRBV28; cdr3_aa: CASHTGTREQYF; cdr3_nt: TGTGCCAGCCATACGGGGACGCGGGAGCAGTACTTC
j_call: TRBJ2-1; d_call: .; clone_size: .; v_call: TRBV27; cdr3_aa: CASSSGGAKLSSYNEQFF; cdr3_nt: TGTGCCAGCAGTTCCGGGGGCGCTAAGTTAAGCTCCTACAATGAGCAGTTCTTC
j_call: TRBJ2-5; d_call: .; clone_size: many; v_call: TRBV12-3/TRBV12-4; cdr3_aa: CASSYSANQETQYF; cdr3_nt: TGTGCCAGCAGTTATTCGGCAAACCAAGAGACCCAGTACTTC
j_call: TRBJ2-2; d_call: .; clone_size: many; v_call: TRBV30; cdr3_aa: CAWRGPNTGELFF; cdr3_nt: TGTGCCTGGAGGGGACCGAACACCGGGGAGCTGTTTTTT
j_call: TRBJ2-3; d_call: .; clone_size: many; v_call: TRBV28; cdr3_aa: CASSLLNTQYF; cdr3_nt: TGTGCCAGCAGTTTACTAAATACGCAGTATTTT
j_call: TRBJ2-1; d_call: .; clone_size: many; v_call: TRBV20-1; cdr3_aa: CSARRGHNEQFF; cdr3_nt: TGCAGTGCTAGACGGGGCCACAATGAGCAGTTCTTC
j_call: TRBJ2-1; d_call: TRBD2; clone_size: .; v_call: TRBV19; cdr3_aa: CASSGRGLAGPYNEQFF; cdr3_nt: TGTGCCAGTAGTGGCCGGGGACTAGCGGGACCCTACAATGAGCAGTTCTTC
j_call: TRBJ1-2; d_call: TRBD1; clone_size: .; v_call: TRBV27; cdr3_aa: CASSLSGDRVSYGYTF; cdr3_nt: TGTGCCAGCAGTTTATCAGGGGACAGGGTGAGCTATGGCTACACCTTC
j_call: TRBJ2-5; d_call: .; clone_size: many; v_call: TRBV12-3/TRBV12-4; cdr3_aa: CASSLFQGQGETQYF; cdr3_nt: TGTGCCAGCAGTTTGTTTCAGGGGCAGGGAGAGACCCAGTACTTC
j_call: TRBJ2-5; d_call: TRBD1; clone_size: .; v_call: TRBV27; cdr3_aa: CASKTGAETQYF; cdr3_nt: TGTGCCAGCAAGACAGGGGCGGAGACCCAGTACTTC
j_call: TRBJ2-3; d_call: .; clone_size: few; v_call: TRBV4-3; cdr3_aa: CASSQDWAGSTDTQYF; cdr3_nt: TGCGCCAGCAGCCAAGATTGGGCGGGGAGCACAGATACGCAGTATTTT